One and the same sample provided the 26 T cell receptor beta chains below, sequenced in a study of T-cell reconstitution after alpha-beta-depleted transplantation in children. A library of TCRbeta sequences, prepared with unique molecular identifiers, was generated. TCRdb reprocessed the PCR reads with MiXCR, giving one entry per CDR3 protein. The profile shows 200,000 to 250,000 distinct CDR3 sequences, approximately 8% of them singletons. The source was PBMCs, mostly from graft donor cells, collected 360 days after TCRalphabeta/CD19-depleted stem cell transplant. The receptors were sampled from a male patient aged 2 to 10 who had a stem cell transplant for acute myeloid leukemia, so the T cells may come from the graft donor.

This clonotype has ten or more counts. The chain is built from TRBV7-7 and TRBJ2-3; TRBD2 aligns across 14 bases. Germline CDR1 is SSHAT and CDR2 is FNYEAQ (reference sequence). The trim removed 3 bases at V and 0 bases at J, leaving 14 bases unmatched. The CDR3 covers 21 residues. CDR3 coding DNA: TGTGCCAGCAGCTTCCTGACTAGCGGGAGGGCCCTTGGCATTAGCACAGATACGCAGTATTTT. Translation gives CASSFLTSGRALGISTDTQYF.

The V call is TRBV7-3, the J call TRBJ2-3; D may be TRBD2 (5 bases). This CDR3 comprises 14 residues. Germline CDR1 and CDR2: SGHTA and FQGTGA. V lost 5 bases and J lost 2, with 11 bases in between. The CDR3 region has the DNA TGTGCCAGCAGCCCACCCGGGAACACAGATACGCAGTATTTT. Amino acid sequence: CASSPPGNTDTQYF.

This chain joins TRBV10-3 and TRBJ1-2, with 9 bases identical to TRBD1. J was trimmed by 14 bases and V by 2 bases; bases with no gene match: 21. Germline lookup yields CDR1 ENHRY and CDR2 SYGVKD. CDR3 size: 17 residues. CDR3 nucleotides: TGTGCCATCAGTGAGGTCCGAGTACTGCGGGACAGGGCAAAAGGGACCTTC. It specifies CAISEVRVLRDRAKGTF.

This clonotype came up many times. This chain connects TRBV6-5 to TRBJ2-7; 11 bases align to TRBD1. Trimming took 4 bases from V and 2 from J; bases not matched to a gene: 4. CDR1 and CDR2 (germline): MNHEY, SVGAGI. CDR3 size: 15 residues. CDR3 region: CASSFGQGATYEQYF. CDR3 DNA: TGTGCCAGCAGTTTTGGACAGGGGGCTACCTACGAGCAGTACTTC.

This clonotype was counted between two and nine times. This rearrangement joins TRBV5-1 to TRBJ1-1; D is undetermined. V lost 7 bases to trimming and J lost 5 bases, with 15 bases between them. Germline V CDR1 and CDR2: SGHRS, YFSETQ. The length of the CDR3 is 13 residues. CDR3 in DNA: TGCGCCAGCTGTTCGGAGCCGGGGACTGAAGCTTTCTTT. As protein: CASCSEPGTEAFF.

This clonotype was counted many times. The chain combines TRBV5-1 with TRBJ2-3; unclear D gene. This CDR3 has 15 residues. In germline, CDR1 is SGHRS, CDR2 YFSETQ. Trimming pared 3 bases from V and 2 bases from J, leaving 13 bases between. CDR3 bases: TGCGCCAGCAGCTCGGCTAGTAGCTCCACAGATACGCAGTATTTT. It is translated as CASSSASSSTDTQYF.

The chain employs TRBV6-1 and TRBJ1-6; TRBD1 might be the D (5 bases). This CDR3 contains 16 residues. Trimming stripped 6 bases from V and 1 base from J, with 13 bases between. Looked up from germline, CDR1 is MNHNS and CDR2 is SASEGT. The CDR3 loop reads CASRTTQGSYNSPLHF. DNA for the CDR3: TGTGCCAGCAGAACCACTCAGGGTTCCTATAATTCACCCCTCCACTTT.

The rearrangement links TRBV5-1 to TRBJ2-7; D possibly corresponds to TRBD1 (6 bases). Germline values: CDR1 SGHRS, CDR2 YFSETQ. The V and J ends lost 4 bases and 0 bases respectively, with 17 bases between them. The CDR3 loop spans 16 amino acids. The CDR3 here is CASSPYTTGGSYEQYF. The CDR3 coding sequence is TGCGCCAGCAGCCCTTACACGACAGGAGGCTCCTACGAGCAGTACTTC.

Concerning this clonotype: A single base separates this from a much larger clone, so it may be a read error. The J gene is TRBJ2-7, the V gene TRBV12-3 or TRBV12-4, with D possibly TRBD1 on 6 matching bases. The germline V and J ends were trimmed by 5 bases and 2 bases, with 10 bases remaining between them. The CDR3 runs to 13 residues. CDR3 in DNA: TGTGCCAGCAGTACACAGGGCGCCTACGAGCAGTACTTC. Its translation is CASSTQGAYEQYF.

This clonotype has ten or more counts. The chain employs TRBV21-1 and TRBJ1-1; whether TRBD1, the table's D call, matches the DNA was not checked. TRBV21-1 is listed as a pseudogene. The CDR3 consists of 8 residues. The CDR3 nucleotides read TGTGCCAGCAGCAAGGGGGAGTTT. It is translated as CASSKGEF.

The genes are TRBV5-2 and TRBJ2-7; the table names TRBD1, a call not compared with the DNA. TRBV5-2 is shown as a pseudogene. The CDR3 contains 12 residues. CDR3 residues: CASNRGNYEQYF. The CDR3 nucleotides are TGTGCCAGCAACAGGGGAAACTACGAGCAGTACTTC.

This chain uses TRBV12-3 or TRBV12-4 with TRBJ2-2; TRBD2 matches at 7 bases. The V segment lost 6 bases and the J segment 7 bases; nucleotides outside the gene matches: 17. The CDR3 has 17 residues. As DNA, the CDR3 is TGTGCCAGCAGGTTTGCCCATAAGGCGGGAGAAGTCGGGGAGCTGTTTTTT. It is translated as CASRFAHKAGEVGELFF.

This clonotype came up a few times. For the CDR3, the DNA is TGTGCCAGCAGCCAAGATTTCGGACTAGACCTCAATGAGCAGTTCTTC. Amino acids: CASSQDFGLDLNEQFF. The chain has TRBV3-1 and TRBJ2-1; 7 positions agree with TRBD2. The V segment lost 0 bases and the J segment 6 bases; nucleotides outside the gene matches: 8. CDR1 is LGHDT and CDR2 is YNNKEL in the germline V gene (reference sequence). The CDR3 has 16 amino acids.

This clonotype was found a few times. This chain joins TRBV20-1 and TRBJ1-1; unclear D gene. The ends were cut back, 3 bases at V and 0 bases at J, with 11 bases in the middle. The CDR3 runs 14 residues. Germline CDR1 reads DFQATT; CDR2 reads SNEGSKA (reference sequence). CDR3 loop: CSASRLGMNTEAFF. In DNA form, the CDR3 reads TGCAGTGCTAGTCGGCTGGGAATGAACACTGAAGCTTTCTTT.

This clonotype was detected ten times or more. The rearrangement links TRBV7-2 to TRBJ2-3; D not resolved. V dropped 3 bases and J dropped 2 bases, with 6 bases sitting between them. This CDR3 contains 13 residues. Germline CDR1 SGHTA, CDR2 FQGNSA. Here the CDR3 reads CASSLWDTDTQYF. In DNA form, the CDR3 reads TGTGCCAGCAGCTTGTGGGACACAGATACGCAGTATTTT. The full variable domain, rest sourced from reference TRBV7-2 and TRBJ2-3, is GAGVSQSPSNKVTEKGKDVELRCDPISGHTALYWYRQSLGQGLEFLIYFQGNSAPDKSGLPSDRFSAERTGGSVSTLTIQRTQQEDSAVYLCASSLWDTDTQYFGPGTRLTVL.

The sample holds a few counts of this clonotype. The rearrangement links TRBV18 to TRBJ2-5; D not resolved. This CDR3 comprises 16 residues. V was clipped by 6 bases and J by 2 bases, with 19 bases between them. Germline V gives CDR1 KGHSH, CDR2 LQKENI. The CDR3 DNA is TGTGCCAGCTCCTGGAGTGGCAGTACTTCTCAAGAGACCCAGTACTTC. The encoded protein is CASSWSGSTSQETQYF.

This clonotype was recorded a few times. The V gene is TRBV12-3 or TRBV12-4, the J gene TRBJ2-1; 8 positions match TRBD1. The V segment lost 6 bases and the J segment 5 bases; nucleotides outside the gene matches: 9. The CDR3 totals 15 residues. CDR3 in amino acids: CASSPRDRSHNEQFF. CDR3 in DNA: TGTGCCAGCAGCCCCCGGGACAGGTCCCACAATGAGCAGTTCTTC.

The table lists this clonotype with many counts. This rearrangement joins TRBV10-3 to TRBJ2-2, with TRBD2 matching 9 bases. J gave up 8 bases and V 6 bases, and 7 bases lay outside the gene matches. The CDR3 runs to 14 residues. The V gene's germline CDR1 is ENHRY and CDR2 SYGVKD. The CDR3 DNA reads as TGTGCCATCAGCCTTAGCGGGAGAGAGGGGGAGCTGTTTTTT. Translated: CAISLSGREGELFF.

The genes are TRBV20-1 and TRBJ2-7; perhaps TRBD1 as D (6 bases). This CDR3 contains 14 residues. Germline V gives CDR1 DFQATT, CDR2 SNEGSKA (reference sequence). V was shortened by 0 bases and J by 6 bases, with 15 bases between the two germline ends. CDR3 amino acids: CSARDIRTATEQYF. The CDR3 DNA sequence: TGCAGTGCTAGAGACATAAGGACAGCGACCGAGCAGTACTTC.

This rearrangement joins TRBV12-3 or TRBV12-4 to TRBJ1-1; 7 bases fit TRBD1. The J segment lost 9 bases and the V segment lost 4 bases, leaving 14 bases of the junction unmatched. The CDR3 runs 15 residues. In DNA, the CDR3 is TGTGCCAGCAGTTCCCGAGAGGGGGCGCGATATAAAGCTTTCTTT. Protein: CASSSREGARYKAFF.

The chain couples TRBV5-1 to TRBJ2-1, with 10 bases aligning to TRBD2. CDR1 is SGHRS, CDR2 YFSETQ, per germline. The CDR3 is 16 residues long. The V segment lost 5 bases and the J segment 4 bases; nucleotides outside the gene matches: 9. The CDR3 reads CASRHRSSGGYNEQFF. Written as DNA, the CDR3 is TGCGCCAGCAGACATCGATCTAGCGGGGGTTACAATGAGCAGTTCTTC.

This clonotype was seen a handful of times. This chain links TRBV28 with TRBJ2-7, with TRBD1 identical over 7 bases. CDR1 is MDHEN, CDR2 SYDVKM, per germline. J was trimmed by 5 bases and V by 7 bases; bases with no gene match: 20. The CDR3 has 17 amino acids. In nucleotides, the CDR3 is TGTGCCAGCAAGGGGGCCACTCTTCTAGGCCAGTGGGACGAGCAGTACTTC. It yields the protein CASKGATLLGQWDEQYF.

This clonotype has a count of ten or more. This chain links TRBV24-1 with TRBJ2-1; D ambiguous. The CDR3 has 16 residues. Trimming pared 3 bases from V and 1 base from J, leaving 12 bases between. Germline-derived CDR1 and CDR2 are KGHDR and SFDVKD. CDR3: CATSDGPSVSYNEQFF. CDR3 DNA: TGTGCCACCAGTGATGGACCGTCGGTTTCCTACAATGAGCAGTTCTTC.

This clonotype was detected only a few times. The V call is TRBV27, the J call TRBJ2-1; D possibly matches TRBD1 or TRBD2 (5 bases each). Per germline, CDR1 MNHEY and CDR2 SMNVEV (reference sequence). V lost 3 bases, J lost 9 bases, and 12 bases lay in between. The length of the CDR3 is 13 residues. CDR3 DNA sequence: TGTGCCAGCAGTTTCCTACAGGCGGGTGAGCAGTTCTTC. It codes for CASSFLQAGEQFF.

This clonotype was detected a few times. V is TRBV5-1 and J is TRBJ2-3; 9 nucleotides match TRBD2. CDR3 length equals 14 residues. V trimming: 0 bases; J trimming: 6 bases; junction bases outside the gene matches: 2. The germline gives CDR1 SGHRS, CDR2 YFSETQ. The DNA for the CDR3 is TGCGCCAGCAGCTTGGATCTAGCGGGGGATACGCAGTATTTT. Translating gives CASSLDLAGDTQYF.

This clonotype was counted only a few times. The chain couples TRBV5-1 to TRBJ2-7; D may be TRBD2 (6 bases). V lost 1 base, J lost 3 bases, and 11 bases lay in between. The V gene's germline CDR1 is SGHRS and CDR2 YFSETQ. The CDR3 is 14 residues long. The DNA for the CDR3 is TGCGCCAGCAGCTTGAAGGGAGGCGGCTACGAGCAGTACTTC. Translating gives CASSLKGGGYEQYF. Looking up the rest from reference TRBV5-1 and TRBJ2-7 gives the full variable domain: KAGVTQTPRYLIKTRGQQVTLSCSPISGHRSVSWYQQTPGQGLQFLFEYFSETQRNKGNFPGRFSGRQFSNSRSEMNVSTLELGDSALYLCASSLKGGGYEQYFGPGTRLTVT.